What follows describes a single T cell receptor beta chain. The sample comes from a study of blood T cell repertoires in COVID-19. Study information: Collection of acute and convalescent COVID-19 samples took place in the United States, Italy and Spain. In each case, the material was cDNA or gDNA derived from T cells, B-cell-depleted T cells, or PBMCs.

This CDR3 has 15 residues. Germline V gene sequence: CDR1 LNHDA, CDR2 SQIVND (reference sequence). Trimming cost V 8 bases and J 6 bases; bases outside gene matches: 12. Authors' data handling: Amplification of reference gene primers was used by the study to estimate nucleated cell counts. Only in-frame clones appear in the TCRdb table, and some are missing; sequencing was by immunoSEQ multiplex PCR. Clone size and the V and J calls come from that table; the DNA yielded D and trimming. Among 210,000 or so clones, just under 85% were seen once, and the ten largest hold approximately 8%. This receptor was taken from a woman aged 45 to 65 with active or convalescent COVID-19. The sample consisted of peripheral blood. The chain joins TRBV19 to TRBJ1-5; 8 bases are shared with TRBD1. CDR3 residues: CASQGDRKRVQPQHF. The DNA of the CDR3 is TGTGCCAGTCAAGGGGACAGGAAAAGGGTTCAGCCCCAGCATTTT.